The 7 T cell receptor beta chains presented below share a single source sample, sequenced in a study of T cells after yellow fever vaccination. TCRdb analysed the 5' RACE reads with MiXCR anew, one entry per CDR3 protein. This table has hundreds of thousands of distinct CDR3 sequences, about 12% appearing once. The sequencing used PBMCs, collected on the day of the yellow fever booster vaccination. All receptors come from a man younger than 40 who received the YFV17D yellow fever vaccine.

The chain carries TRBV5-1 and TRBJ1-6; D not resolved. Trimming cost V 4 bases and J 5 bases, with 13 bases left between them. The CDR3 runs to 15 residues. Per the germline V gene, CDR1 is SGHRS and CDR2 is YFSETQ. CDR3 nucleotide sequence: TGCGCCAGCAGCAACACACCATCAAATAATTCACCCCTCCACTTT. This codes for CASSNTPSNNSPLHF.

The table lists this clonotype with many counts. CDR3 protein: CASSLRVASYGYTF. CDR3 in DNA: TGTGCCAGCAGTTTAAGGGTAGCGTCCTATGGCTACACCTTC. The V gene is TRBV12-3 or TRBV12-4, the J gene TRBJ1-2; D not resolved. Trimming pared 2 bases from V and 4 bases from J, leaving 11 bases between. This CDR3 comprises 14 residues.

This clonotype was seen a few times. In nucleotides, the CDR3 is TGTGCCAGCAGTTCCCCCGGGACAGGGCACAATGAGCAGTTCTTC. Amino acid sequence: CASSSPGTGHNEQFF. This chain uses TRBV6-5 with TRBJ2-1; 9 positions match TRBD1. There are 15 residues in the CDR3. Germline values: CDR1 MNHEY, CDR2 SVGAGI. With V trimmed by 4 bases and J by 5 bases, 6 bases remained unmatched.

This rearrangement joins TRBV6-2 or TRBV6-3 to TRBJ2-5, with a possible D match to TRBD1 (6 bases). CDR1 and CDR2 (germline): MNHEY, SVGEGT. The CDR3 consists of 16 residues. Trimming stripped 6 bases from V and 0 bases from J, with 17 bases between. The CDR3 nucleotides are TGTGCCAGCAGGGACGCTCTCCGGGACAACCAAGAGACCCAGTACTTC. Translation gives CASRDALRDNQETQYF.

This clonotype was detected only a few times. V gene TRBV18 combines with J gene TRBJ2-1, with D hard to call. Germline values: CDR1 KGHSH, CDR2 LQKENI. V shed 5 bases and J shed 8 bases, with 16 bases lying between them. This CDR3 contains 14 residues. The CDR3: CASSTRNGVYEQFF. The CDR3 nucleotides read TGTGCCAGCTCAACGAGGAATGGGGTCTATGAGCAGTTCTTC.

The V gene is TRBV11-2, the J gene TRBJ1-1; a possible D gene is TRBD1 (5 bases). This CDR3 is 15 amino acids long. Trimming removed 2 bases from V and 0 bases from J, with 10 bases in between. The germline CDR1 and CDR2 sequences are SGHAT and FQNNGV. CDR3 DNA sequence: TGTGCCAGCAGCTTAACAGACAGTATGAACACTGAAGCTTTCTTT. This encodes CASSLTDSMNTEAFF. Complete variable domain (other parts from reference TRBV11-2 and TRBJ1-1): EAGVAQSPRYKIIEKRQSVAFWCNPISGHATLYWYQQILGQGPKLLIQFQNNGVVDDSQLPKDRFSAERLKGVDSTLKIQPAKLEDSAVYLCASSLTDSMNTEAFFGQGTRLTVV.

This clonotype was detected many times. This chain uses TRBV5-1 with TRBJ2-3, with D unresolved. Per the germline V gene, CDR1 is SGHRS and CDR2 is YFSETQ. Trimming took 3 bases from V and 9 from J, leaving 17 bases between them. The CDR3 is 14 residues long. The CDR3 nucleotides are TGCGCCAGCAGCTACTATGGGCGGAGCGACACGCAGTATTTT. It yields the protein CASSYYGRSDTQYF.